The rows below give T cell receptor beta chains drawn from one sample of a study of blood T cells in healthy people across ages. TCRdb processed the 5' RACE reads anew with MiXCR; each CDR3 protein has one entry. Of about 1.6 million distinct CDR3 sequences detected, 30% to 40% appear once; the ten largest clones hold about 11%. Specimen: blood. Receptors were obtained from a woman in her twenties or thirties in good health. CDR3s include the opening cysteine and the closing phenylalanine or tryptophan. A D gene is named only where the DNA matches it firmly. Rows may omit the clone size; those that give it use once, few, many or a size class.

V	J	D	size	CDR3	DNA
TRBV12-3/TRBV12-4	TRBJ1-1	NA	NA	CASSQPLNTEAFF	TGTGCCAGCAGCCAACCACTGAACACTGAAGCTTTCTTT
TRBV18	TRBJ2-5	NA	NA	CASSPNAKETQYF	TGTGCCAGCTCTCCTAACGCCAAAGAGACCCAGTACTTC
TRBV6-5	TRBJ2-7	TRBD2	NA	CASSYWGGGYYEQYF	TGTGCCAGCAGTTATTGGGGGGGAGGGTACTACGAGCAGTACTTC
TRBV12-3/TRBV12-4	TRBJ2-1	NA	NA	CASSLAIEQFF	TGTGCCAGCAGTTTAGCGATAGAGCAGTTCTTC
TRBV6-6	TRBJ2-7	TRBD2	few	CASSPSGDSSYEQYF	TGTGCCAGCAGTCCTAGCGGGGATAGCTCCTACGAGCAGTACTTC
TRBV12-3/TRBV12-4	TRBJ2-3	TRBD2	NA	CASSNSGRAGTDTQYF	TGTGCCAGCAGCAATAGCGGGAGGGCCGGTACAGATACGCAGTATTTT
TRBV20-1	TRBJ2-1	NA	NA	CSAGDLRNEQFF	TGCAGTGCTGGAGATCTGCGGAATGAGCAGTTCTTC
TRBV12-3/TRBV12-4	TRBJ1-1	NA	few	CASSLGSGLNTEAFF	TGTGCCAGCAGTTTAGGCTCCGGCTTGAACACTGAAGCTTTCTTT
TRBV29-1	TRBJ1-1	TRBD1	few	CSVAYQGEVKTEAFF	TGCAGCGTTGCATACCAGGGGGAGGTTAAGACTGAAGCTTTCTTT
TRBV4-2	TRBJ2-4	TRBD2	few	CASSQALAGGQYF	TGTGCCAGCAGCCAAGCCCTAGCGGGTGGGCAGTACTTC
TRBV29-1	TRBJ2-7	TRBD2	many	CSAKRGGSSYEQYF	TGCAGCGCGAAAAGGGGCGGGAGCTCCTACGAGCAGTACTTC
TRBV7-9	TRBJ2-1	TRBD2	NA	CVSSGTSGSYNEQFF	TGTGTCAGCAGCGGGACTAGCGGCTCCTACAATGAGCAGTTCTTC
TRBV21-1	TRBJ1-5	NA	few	CASSKCSSGYGQPQHF	TGTGCCAGCAGCAAATGTTCGTCAGGGTACGGTCAGCCCCAGCATTTT
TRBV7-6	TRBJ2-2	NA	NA	CASSLAGRGTSGELFF	TGTGCCAGCAGCTTAGCGGGAAGGGGCACGAGCGGGGAGCTGTTTTTT
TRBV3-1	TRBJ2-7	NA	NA	CASSQMVHKDEQYF	TGTGCCAGCAGCCAAATGGTCCATAAGGACGAGCAGTACTTC
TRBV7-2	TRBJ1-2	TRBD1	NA	CASNSRARDRGYGYTF	TGTGCCAGCAACTCCCGGGCCAGGGACAGAGGCTATGGCTACACCTTC
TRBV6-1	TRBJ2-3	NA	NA	CASSARVSTDTQYF	TGTGCCAGCAGTGCTCGGGTTAGCACAGATACGCAGTATTTT
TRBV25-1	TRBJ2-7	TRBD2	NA	CASGVRLAGSWEQYF	TGTGCCAGCGGGGTCAGACTAGCGGGGTCGTGGGAGCAGTACTTC
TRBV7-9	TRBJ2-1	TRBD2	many	CASSQLAGVSYNEQFF	TGTGCCAGCAGCCAACTAGCGGGAGTCTCCTACAATGAGCAGTTCTTC
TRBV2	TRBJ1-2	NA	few	CASSEYMDYGYTF	TGTGCCAGCAGTGAATACATGGACTATGGCTACACCTTC
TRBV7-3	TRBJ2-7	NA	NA	CASSLAPLGEQYF	TGTGCCAGCAGCTTAGCCCCCCTCGGCGAGCAGTACTTC
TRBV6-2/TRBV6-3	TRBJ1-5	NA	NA	CASSWPSEPRQPQHF	TGTGCCAGCAGTTGGCCATCGGAGCCACGGCAGCCCCAGCATTTT
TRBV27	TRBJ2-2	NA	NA	CASTGTLNTGELFF	TGTGCCAGCACCGGGACTCTTAACACCGGGGAGCTGTTTTTT
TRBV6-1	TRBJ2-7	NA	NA	CASSEIRRVTHEQYF	TGTGCCAGCAGTGAGATCAGACGAGTGACCCACGAGCAGTACTTC
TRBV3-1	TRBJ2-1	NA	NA	CASSHASGGQNYNEQFF	TGTGCCAGCAGCCACGCTTCCGGAGGACAGAACTACAATGAGCAGTTCTTC
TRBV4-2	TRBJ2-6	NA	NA	CASSLKMGGASLSGANVLTF	TGTGCCAGCAGCCTAAAGATGGGGGGCGCTTCCCTCTCTGGGGCCAACGTCCTGACTTTC
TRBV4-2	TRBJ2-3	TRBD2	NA	CASSQDWERGGVGADTQYF	TGTGCCAGCAGCCAAGATTGGGAACGGGGGGGCGTTGGGGCAGATACGCAGTATTTT
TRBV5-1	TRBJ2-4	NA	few	CASSLGSGGNIQYF	TGCGCCAGCAGCTTGGGTTCTGGGGGAAACATTCAGTACTTC
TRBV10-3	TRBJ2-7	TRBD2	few	CAISESELAGVEQYF	TGTGCCATCAGTGAGTCTGAACTAGCGGGAGTCGAGCAGTACTTC
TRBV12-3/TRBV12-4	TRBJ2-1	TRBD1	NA	CASTNRDRDYNEQFF	TGTGCCAGCACTAACCGGGACAGAGACTACAATGAGCAGTTCTTC
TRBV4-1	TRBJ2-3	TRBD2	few	CASSQAPPGLASDTQYF	TGCGCCAGCAGCCAAGCTCCCCCGGGACTAGCCAGTGATACGCAGTATTTT
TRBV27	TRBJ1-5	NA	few	CASSQNSNQPQHF	TGTGCCAGCAGTCAGAATAGCAATCAGCCCCAGCATTTT
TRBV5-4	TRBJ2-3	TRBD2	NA	CASSWGLAGRTSTDTQYF	TGTGCCAGCAGCTGGGGACTAGCGGGGAGAACTAGCACAGATACGCAGTATTTT
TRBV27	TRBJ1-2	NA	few	CASSFGETYGYTF	TGTGCCAGCAGTTTCGGAGAAACTTATGGCTACACCTTC
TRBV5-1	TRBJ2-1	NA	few	CASSLELLRLNEQFF	TGCGCCAGCAGCTTGGAACTACTAAGGCTGAATGAGCAGTTCTTC
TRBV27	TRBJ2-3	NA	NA	CASSPSLRKTTDTQYF	TGTGCCAGCAGTCCCTCCCTTCGAAAGACCACAGATACGCAGTATTTT
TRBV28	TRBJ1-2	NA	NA	CASSFSVGGYTF	TGTGCCAGCAGTTTTTCCGTGGGGGGCTACACCTTC
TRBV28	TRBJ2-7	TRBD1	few	CASSFPGGDRGHEQYF	TGTGCCAGCAGTTTCCCCGGGGGGGACAGGGGACACGAGCAGTACTTC
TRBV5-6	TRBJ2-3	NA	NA	CASSPWTDPTDTQYF	TGTGCCAGCAGCCCCTGGACCGACCCCACAGATACGCAGTATTTT
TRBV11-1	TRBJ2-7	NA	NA	CASTPPEGPNSYEQYF	TGTGCCAGCACCCCCCCGGAGGGACCAAACTCCTACGAGCAGTACTTC
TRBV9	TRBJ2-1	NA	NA	CASSVVSQGEQFF	TGTGCCAGCAGCGTAGTTTCACAGGGTGAGCAGTTCTTC
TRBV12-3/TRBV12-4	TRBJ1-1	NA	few	CASSSGNGVDTEAFF	TGTGCCAGCAGTTCCGGGAACGGTGTGGACACTGAAGCTTTCTTT
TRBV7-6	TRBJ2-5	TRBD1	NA	CASSPNPGTGTSETQYF	TGTGCCAGCAGCCCCAATCCCGGGACAGGGACTTCAGAGACCCAGTACTTC
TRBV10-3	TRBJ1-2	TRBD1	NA	CAISESDRAISGYTF	TGTGCCATCAGTGAGTCCGACAGGGCTATAAGTGGCTACACCTTC
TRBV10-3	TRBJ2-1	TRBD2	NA	CAIASGGCNEQFF	TGTGCCATAGCTAGCGGGGGTTGCAATGAGCAGTTCTTC
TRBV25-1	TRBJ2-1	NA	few	CASSEWGPGQYNEQFF	TGTGCCAGCAGTGAATGGGGTCCAGGACAGTACAATGAGCAGTTCTTC
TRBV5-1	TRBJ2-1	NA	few	CASSLTYGPTGNEQFF	TGCGCCAGCAGCTTGACTTACGGACCGACGGGCAATGAGCAGTTCTTC
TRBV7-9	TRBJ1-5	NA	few	CASSWGEAQPQHF	TGTGCCAGCAGCTGGGGGGAAGCTCAGCCCCAGCATTTT
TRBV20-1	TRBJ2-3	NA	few	CSARDGGRTDTQYF	TGCAGTGCTAGGGATGGGGGTAGGACAGATACGCAGTATTTT
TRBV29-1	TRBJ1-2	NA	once	CSVSRDTYGYTF	TGCAGCGTTAGTCGGGACACCTATGGCTACACCTTC
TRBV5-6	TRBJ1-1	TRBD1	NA	CASSPGQGRSEAFF	TGTGCCAGCAGCCCCGGACAGGGGAGATCTGAAGCTTTCTTT
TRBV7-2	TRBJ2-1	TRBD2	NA	CASSWIAGGGNEQFF	TGTGCCAGCAGCTGGATAGCGGGGGGCGGGAATGAGCAGTTCTTC
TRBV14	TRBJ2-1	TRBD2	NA	CASSPRGVSGAYNEQFF	TGTGCCAGCAGCCCCAGAGGGGTTAGCGGGGCCTACAATGAGCAGTTCTTC
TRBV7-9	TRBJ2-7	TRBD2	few	CASSLGTSGGAYEQYF	TGTGCCAGCAGCTTAGGGACTAGCGGGGGGGCCTACGAGCAGTACTTC
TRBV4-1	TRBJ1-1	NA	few	CASSQVRGGNTEAFF	TGCGCCAGCAGCCAAGTTAGGGGCGGAAACACTGAAGCTTTCTTT
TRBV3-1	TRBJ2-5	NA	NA	CASSQIYTQQETQYF	TGTGCCAGCAGCCAAATCTACACACAGCAAGAGACCCAGTACTTC
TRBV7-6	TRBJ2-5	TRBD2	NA	CASSLPVGLAGGTRETQYF	TGTGCCAGCAGCTTACCTGTCGGACTAGCGGGCGGAACCCGAGAGACCCAGTACTTC
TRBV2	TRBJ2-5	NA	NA	CASKAESETQYF	TGTGCCAGCAAGGCGGAGTCGGAGACCCAGTACTTC
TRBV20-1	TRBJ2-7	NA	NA	CSARGSPALTDVPYEQYF	TGCAGTGCTAGAGGATCGCCCGCCTTGACGGACGTCCCCTACGAGCAGTACTTC